The sequence of this T cell receptor beta chain was determined in a study of T cell responses to AZD1222 COVID-19 vaccine. Study-level findings and limits: Spike as a whole was targeted by vaccine-associated CD4 TCRs, dominant at 160-218 and 743-854. Clonal diversity may have been underestimated, and the donors were mostly white British, with more females than males.

This clone came up once. Its antigen remains unidentified. The method was immunoSEQ multiplex PCR; TCRdb's version includes in-frame clones alone and lacks a portion of them. The sample contains about 150,000 clones, around 85% of which appear only once. The germline V gene encodes CDR1 MDHEN and CDR2 SYDVKM. The V segment lost 8 bases and the J segment 3 bases; nucleotides outside the gene matches: 9. This CDR3 has 14 residues. Sequencing used peripheral blood, obtained on day 0 of MenACWY control vaccination. The sequence came from an adult in good health. The chain uses TRBV28 and TRBJ2-7; 8 bases line up with TRBD1. In DNA, the CDR3 is TGTGCCAGCGCACCCGACAGGGGCTACTACGAGCAGTACTTC. The encoded protein is CASAPDRGYYEQYF.